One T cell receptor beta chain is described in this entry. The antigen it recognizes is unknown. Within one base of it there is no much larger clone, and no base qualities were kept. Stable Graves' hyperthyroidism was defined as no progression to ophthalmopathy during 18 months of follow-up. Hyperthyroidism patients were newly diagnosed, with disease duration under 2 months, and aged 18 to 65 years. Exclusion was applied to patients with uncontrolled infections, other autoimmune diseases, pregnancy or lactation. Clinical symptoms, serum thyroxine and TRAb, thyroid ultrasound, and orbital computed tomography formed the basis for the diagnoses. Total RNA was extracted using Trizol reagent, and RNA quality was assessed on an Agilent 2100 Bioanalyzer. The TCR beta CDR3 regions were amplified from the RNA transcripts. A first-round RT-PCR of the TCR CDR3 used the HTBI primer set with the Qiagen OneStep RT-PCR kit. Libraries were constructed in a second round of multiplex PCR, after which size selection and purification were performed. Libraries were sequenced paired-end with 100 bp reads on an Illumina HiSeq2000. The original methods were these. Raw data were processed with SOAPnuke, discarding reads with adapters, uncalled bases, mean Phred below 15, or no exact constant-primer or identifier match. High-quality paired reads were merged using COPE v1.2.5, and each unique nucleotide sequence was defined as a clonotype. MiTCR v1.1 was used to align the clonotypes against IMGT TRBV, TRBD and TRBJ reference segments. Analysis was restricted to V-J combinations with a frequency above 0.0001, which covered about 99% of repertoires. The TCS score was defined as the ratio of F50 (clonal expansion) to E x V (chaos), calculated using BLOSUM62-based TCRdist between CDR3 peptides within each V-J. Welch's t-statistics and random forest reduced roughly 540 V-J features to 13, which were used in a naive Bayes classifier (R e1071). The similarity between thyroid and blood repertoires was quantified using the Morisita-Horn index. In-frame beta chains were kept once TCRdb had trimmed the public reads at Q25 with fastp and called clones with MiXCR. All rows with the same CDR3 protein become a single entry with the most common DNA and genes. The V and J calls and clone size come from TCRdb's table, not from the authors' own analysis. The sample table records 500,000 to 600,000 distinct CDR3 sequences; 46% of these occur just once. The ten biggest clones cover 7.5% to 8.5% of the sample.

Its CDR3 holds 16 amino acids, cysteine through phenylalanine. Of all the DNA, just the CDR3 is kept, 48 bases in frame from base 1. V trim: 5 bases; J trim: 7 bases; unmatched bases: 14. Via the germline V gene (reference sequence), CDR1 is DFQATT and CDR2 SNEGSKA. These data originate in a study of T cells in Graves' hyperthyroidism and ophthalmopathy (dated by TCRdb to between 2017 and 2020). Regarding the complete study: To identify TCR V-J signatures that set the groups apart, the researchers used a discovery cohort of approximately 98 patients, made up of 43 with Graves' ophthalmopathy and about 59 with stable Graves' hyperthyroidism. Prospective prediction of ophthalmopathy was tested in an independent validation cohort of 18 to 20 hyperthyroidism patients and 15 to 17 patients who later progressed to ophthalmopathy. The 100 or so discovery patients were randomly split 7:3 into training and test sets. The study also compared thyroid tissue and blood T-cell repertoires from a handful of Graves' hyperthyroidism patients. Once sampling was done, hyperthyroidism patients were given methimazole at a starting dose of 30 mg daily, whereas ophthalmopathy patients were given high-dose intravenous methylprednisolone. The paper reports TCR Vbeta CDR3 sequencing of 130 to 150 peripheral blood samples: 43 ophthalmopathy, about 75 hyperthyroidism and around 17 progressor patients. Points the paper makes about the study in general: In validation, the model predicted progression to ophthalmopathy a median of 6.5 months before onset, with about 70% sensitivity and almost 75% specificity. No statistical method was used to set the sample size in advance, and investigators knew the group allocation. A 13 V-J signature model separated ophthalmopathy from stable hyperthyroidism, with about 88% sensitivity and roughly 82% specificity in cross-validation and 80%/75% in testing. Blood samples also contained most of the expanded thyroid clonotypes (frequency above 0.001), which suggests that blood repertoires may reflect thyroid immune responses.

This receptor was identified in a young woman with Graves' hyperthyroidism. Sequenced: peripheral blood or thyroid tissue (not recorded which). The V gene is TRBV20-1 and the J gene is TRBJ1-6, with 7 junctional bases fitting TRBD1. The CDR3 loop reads CSAERADRADNSPLHF. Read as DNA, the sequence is TGCAGTGCTGAGAGGGCCGACAGGGCTGACAATTCACCCCTCCACTTT.